This T cell receptor beta chain comes out of a study of beta chain features in type 1 diabetes. cDNA synthesis used the whole RNA isolate, giving expressed TCRB sequences. TCRdb keeps only in-frame clones here, not all; method: immunoSEQ multiplex PCR. This table holds roughly 290,000 clones, about 15% found once. A word on this clone: Its antigen is unknown.

The V gene lost 6 bases and the J gene lost 9 bases, with 21 bases spanning the gap. CDR1 and CDR2 (germline): SGHTA, FQGNSA. This CDR3 is 14 amino acids long. Study conclusions and caveats: Across all four CD4+ subsets, people with type 1 diabetes showed modestly shorter TCRB CDR3s.

V and J are TRBV7-2 and TRBJ2-7, with D tentatively TRBD1 (6 bases). Sequencing was done on a sample of naive CD4+ T cells from blood. This receptor was identified in a man aged 18-30 years with type 1 diabetes. CDR3 DNA sequence: TGTGCCAGCAGTATGACAGGACCTACGATTCGGCAGTACTTC. The encoded protein is CASSMTGPTIRQYF.